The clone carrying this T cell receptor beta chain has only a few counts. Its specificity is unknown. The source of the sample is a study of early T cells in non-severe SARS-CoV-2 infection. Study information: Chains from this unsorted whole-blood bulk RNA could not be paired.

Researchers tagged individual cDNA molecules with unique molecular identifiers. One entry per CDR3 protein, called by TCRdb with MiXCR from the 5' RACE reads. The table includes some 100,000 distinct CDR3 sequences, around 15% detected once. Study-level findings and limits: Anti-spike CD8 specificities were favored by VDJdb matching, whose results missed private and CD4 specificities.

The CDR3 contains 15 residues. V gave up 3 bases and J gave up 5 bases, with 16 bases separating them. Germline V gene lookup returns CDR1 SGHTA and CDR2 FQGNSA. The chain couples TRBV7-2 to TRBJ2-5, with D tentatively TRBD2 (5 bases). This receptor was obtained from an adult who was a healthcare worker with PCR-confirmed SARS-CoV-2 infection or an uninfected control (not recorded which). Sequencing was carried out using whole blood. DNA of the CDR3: TGTGCCAGCAGCTTTAGGAGAGAAAGAGGGGAGACCCAGTACTTC. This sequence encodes CASSFRRERGETQYF. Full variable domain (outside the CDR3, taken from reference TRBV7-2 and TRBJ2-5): GAGVSQSPSNKVTEKGKDVELRCDPISGHTALYWYRQSLGQGLEFLIYFQGNSAPDKSGLPSDRFSAERTGGSVSTLTIQRTQQEDSAVYLCASSFRRERGETQYFGPGTRLLVL.